This passage covers 2 T cell receptor beta chains from one sample sequenced in a study of regulatory T cells in long-lasting Graves disease. As for time point: newly diagnosed GD, antithyroid drugs for less than 3 months. RNA extracted from PBMCs served as the sequencing template. Relying on iRepertoire HTBI primers and Arm-PCR of CDR3 regions, the team built TCR beta libraries. TCRdb ran MiXCR on the multiplex PCR reads and lists one entry per CDR3 protein. Among around 500,000 distinct CDR3 sequences listed, about 12% were seen once. The same sample was also studied in work on T cells in Graves' hyperthyroidism and ophthalmopathy.

The starting material was peripheral blood mononuclear cells (PBMCs), obtained at new diagnosis, from a patient treated with antithyroid drugs. The receptors derive from a woman aged 25 to 39 with Graves disease.

In its sample, this clonotype was seen many times. The rearrangement uses TRBV18 and TRBJ2-3; D unclear. V was pared by 3 bases and J by 0 bases, with 10 bases between. Germline CDR1 KGHSH, CDR2 LQKENI. The CDR3 extends over 15 amino acids. The CDR3, as DNA: TGTGCCAGCTCACCCGCCGGGTCTAGCACAGATACGCAGTATTTT. Residues: CASSPAGSSTDTQYF.

The gene calls are TRBV10-3 and TRBJ2-7; TRBD2 matches 7 bases. This CDR3 spans 15 amino acids. Germline V gene lookup returns CDR1 ENHRY and CDR2 SYGVKD. With 3 bases clipped from V and 0 bases from J, the junction kept 5 bases outside the gene matches. Here the CDR3 DNA reads TGTGCCATCAGTGATCAGGGACTAAGCTCCTACGAGCAGTACTTC. Protein sequence: CAISDQGLSSYEQYF.